Below, 8 T cell receptor beta chains from the same sample are listed, as sequenced in a study of cytomegalovirus exposure and HLA in healthy donors. It was with 60 Vbeta and 13 Jbeta primers that the PCR ran. This table comes from immunoSEQ multiplex PCR, and its TCRdb copy is limited to in-frame clones, with some not included. The table includes about 160,000 clones, around 80% detected once. Sequencing used PBMCs. Receptor source: a male donor in good health and CMV-seronegative.

The V gene is TRBV7-2, the J gene TRBJ1-5; D gene uncertain. Trimming left V 6 bases short and J 6 bases short, with 9 bases between. The CDR3 covers 12 residues. Germline values: CDR1 SGHTA, CDR2 FQGNSA. The CDR3 region has the DNA TGTGCCAGCAGGATCCCGGGTCAGCCCCAGCATTTT. It specifies CASRIPGQPQHF.

This CDR3 reads CASSQRLAGGSSYEQYF. CDR3 bases: TGTGCCAGCAGCCAAAGACTAGCGGGGGGGTCTTCCTACGAGCAGTACTTC. This chain links TRBV4-2 with TRBJ2-7, with 14 bases that match TRBD2. The CDR3 runs 17 residues. Germline V gene sequence: CDR1 LGHNA, CDR2 YNFKEQ. The trim removed 2 bases at V and 1 base at J, leaving 4 bases unmatched.

This clone has a handful of counts. The gene calls are TRBV18 and TRBJ1-4, with D perhaps matching TRBD1 (6 bases). CDR3 length: 15 amino acids. The germline CDR1 and CDR2 sequences are KGHSH and LQKENI. Trimming stripped 6 bases from V and 5 bases from J, with 16 bases between. CDR3: CASSPAGGRNEKLFF. CDR3 coding DNA: TGTGCCAGCTCCCCGGCGGGGGGCAGAAATGAAAAACTGTTTTTT.

J is TRBJ2-7 and V is TRBV7-9; TRBD2 might be the D (5 bases). The CDR3 sequence is 15 residues long. CDR1 and CDR2 from the germline V gene are SEHNR and FQNEAQ (reference sequence). The germline V and J ends were trimmed by 3 bases and 3 bases, with 15 bases remaining between them. The DNA for the CDR3 is TGTGCCAGCAGCTTTCGCCAGGACGGAGGCTACGAGCAGTACTTC. It codes for CASSFRQDGGYEQYF.

This chain uses TRBV19 with TRBJ2-3; D is perhaps TRBD1 (6 bases). Trimming left V 10 bases short and J 2 bases short, with 19 bases between. The CDR3 contains 15 residues. Per germline, CDR1 LNHDA and CDR2 SQIVND (reference sequence). Here the CDR3 reads CATQARGESTDTQYF. In nucleotides, the CDR3 is TGTGCCACCCAGGCCAGGGGTGAATCCACAGATACGCAGTATTTT.

The chain carries TRBV28 and TRBJ1-1, with 7 bases aligning to TRBD1. Trimming cost V 4 bases and J 4 bases; bases outside gene matches: 6. Germline V gives CDR1 MDHEN, CDR2 SYDVKM. The CDR3 is made up of 14 amino acids. CDR3: CASSSTGRFTEAFF. CDR3 DNA: TGTGCCAGCAGTTCGACAGGGAGGTTCACTGAAGCTTTCTTT.

CDR3 nucleotides: TGCGCCAGCAGCTTAGGCAGCGACACAGATACGCAGTATTTT. Protein sequence: CASSLGSDTDTQYF. The gene calls are TRBV5-1 and TRBJ2-3, with D unresolved. The CDR3 consists of 14 residues. Germline V gives CDR1 SGHRS, CDR2 YFSETQ. V lost 2 bases and J 2 bases, leaving 9 bases between the germline ends.

There are a few counts of this clone. J is TRBJ1-6 and V is TRBV7-9; the match to TRBD1 covers 7 bases. CDR3 length: 17 residues. Trimming took 2 bases from V and 8 from J; bases not matched to a gene: 12. Germline CDR1 is SEHNR and CDR2 is FQNEAQ (reference sequence). In DNA form, the CDR3 reads TGTGCCAGCAGCTTACCCCTACTCCGGGACAGATATTCACCCCTCCACTTT. Protein sequence: CASSLPLLRDRYSPLHF.